This TCR beta chain came from a study of cytotoxic CD8 clonotypes in ibrutinib-treated CLL. CDR3 length: 13 residues. The V end was cut by 0 bases, the J end by 7 bases, with 9 bases between. CDR1 and CDR2 from the germline V gene are SGHVS and FQNEAQ. Method: immunoSEQ multiplex PCR; TCRdb's copy keeps in-frame clones and lacks some. The sample holds 14,000 or so clones, roughly 70% seen once. This chain uses TRBV7-8 with TRBJ1-2; D is ambiguous. The receptor was derived from a human donor with chronic lymphocytic leukemia. Sequencing used PBMCs, obtained before ibrutinib treatment. The CDR3 coding sequence is TGTGCCAGCAGCTTAGCGCCACGGGGTGGCTACACCTTC. This encodes CASSLAPRGGYTF.